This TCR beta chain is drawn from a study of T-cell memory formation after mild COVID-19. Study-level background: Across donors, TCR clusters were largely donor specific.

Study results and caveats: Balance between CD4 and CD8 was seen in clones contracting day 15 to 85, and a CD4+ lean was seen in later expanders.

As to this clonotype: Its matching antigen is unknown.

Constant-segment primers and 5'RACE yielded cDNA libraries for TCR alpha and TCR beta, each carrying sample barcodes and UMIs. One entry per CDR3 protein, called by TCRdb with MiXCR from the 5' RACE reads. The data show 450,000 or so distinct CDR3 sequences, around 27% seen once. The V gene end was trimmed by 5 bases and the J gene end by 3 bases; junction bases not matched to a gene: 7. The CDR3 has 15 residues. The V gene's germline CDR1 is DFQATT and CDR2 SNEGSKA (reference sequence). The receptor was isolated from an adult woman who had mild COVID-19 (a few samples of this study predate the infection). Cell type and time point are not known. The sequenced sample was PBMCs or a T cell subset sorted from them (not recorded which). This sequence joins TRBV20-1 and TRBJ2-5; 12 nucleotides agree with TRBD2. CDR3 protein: CSAPRSSGREETQYF. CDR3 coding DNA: TGCAGTGCTCCACGCTCTAGCGGGAGGGAAGAGACCCAGTACTTC.